The 27 T cell receptor beta chains in this list originate from one sample, sequenced in a study of T cell responses to AZD1222 COVID-19 vaccine. TCRdb's copy holds only in-frame clones and misses some; the assay was immunoSEQ multiplex PCR. The data show approximately 130,000 clones, approximately 93% seen once. The sample here was peripheral blood, taken on day 0 of AZD1222 vaccination. The receptors come from an adult in good health.

The chain links TRBV9 to TRBJ1-2; D is possibly TRBD1 (5 bases). This CDR3 comprises 13 residues. Germline V CDR1 and CDR2: SGDLS, YYNGEE. V dropped 2 bases and J dropped 7 bases, with 12 bases sitting between them. The CDR3 loop reads CASSVGDLRGYTF. DNA for the CDR3: TGTGCCAGCAGCGTCGGGGACTTACGTGGCTACACCTTC.

V gene TRBV12-3 or TRBV12-4 combines with J gene TRBJ2-7; no definite D call. The CDR3 is 13 residues long. The ends were cut back, 6 bases at V and 7 bases at J, with 16 bases in the middle. The DNA of the CDR3 is TGTGCCAGCAGGGCCTTAGGCGCCGGGGAGCAGTACTTC. Its protein product is CASRALGAGEQYF.

The chain combines TRBV27 with TRBJ2-1; 8 bases match TRBD2. The CDR3 spans 15 residues. The junction had 10 bases not matched to a gene; V was cut back by 7 bases and J by 5 bases. Germline V gene sequence: CDR1 MNHEY, CDR2 SMNVEV (reference sequence). The CDR3: CASTFGGGPHNEQFF. In nucleotides, the CDR3 is TGTGCCAGCACCTTCGGGGGGGGGCCCCACAATGAGCAGTTCTTC.

The V and J genes are TRBV6-5 and TRBJ2-5, with 11 bases identical to TRBD2. V dropped 0 bases and J dropped 5; count of bases not matched to a gene: 5. Germline V gene data show CDR1 as MNHEY and CDR2 as SVGAGI. CDR3 length equals 16 residues. CDR3 bases: TGTGCCAGCAGTTACTCGATAGCGGGGGGGAGGGAGACCCAGTACTTC. It translates to CASSYSIAGGRETQYF.

The chain links TRBV4-2 to TRBJ1-1; a weak D match, TRBD1 (5 bases). V lost 1 base to trimming and J lost 0 bases, with 15 bases between them. This CDR3 contains 17 residues. Looked up from germline, CDR1 is LGHNA and CDR2 is YNFKEQ. CDR3 sequence reads: CASSQGVGRTMNTEAFF. The CDR3 DNA follows: TGTGCCAGCAGCCAAGGCGTGGGGCGAACGATGAACACTGAAGCTTTCTTT.

The rearrangement links TRBV2 to TRBJ1-4; no reliable D call. Germline CDR1 and CDR2: SNHLY and FYNNEI. The CDR3 runs 15 residues. The V and J ends lost 1 base and 8 bases respectively, with 14 bases between them. The CDR3 region has the DNA TGTGCCAGCAGTGAAGAGCGAAGTCCGGGGGAAAAACTGTTTTTT. Amino acids: CASSEERSPGEKLFF. Looking up the rest from reference TRBV2 and TRBJ1-4 gives the full variable domain: EPEVTQTPSHQVTQMGQEVILRCVPISNHLYFYWYRQILGQKVEFLVSFYNNEISEKSEIFDDQFSVERPDGSNFTLKIRSTKLEDSAMYFCASSEERSPGEKLFFGSGTQLSVL.

The V and J genes are TRBV19 and TRBJ1-5; 7 bases fit TRBD1. Germline V CDR1 and CDR2: LNHDA, SQIVND (reference sequence). Trimming took 4 bases from V and 9 from J; bases not matched to a gene: 15. The CDR3 spans 16 residues. This chain's CDR3 is CASSTTGTASKLPQHF. The CDR3 DNA sequence: TGTGCCAGTAGTACCACCGGGACAGCTAGCAAGTTGCCCCAGCATTTT.

This chain links TRBV7-3 with TRBJ1-1; 8 nucleotides agree with TRBD1. Losses at the gene ends were 5 bases for V and 3 bases for J; bases not matched to a gene: 2. Per the germline V gene, CDR1 is SGHTA and CDR2 is FQGTGA. CDR3 length: 13 amino acids. CDR3: CASSTQGDTEAFF. The DNA for the CDR3 is TGTGCCAGCAGCACACAGGGGGACACTGAAGCTTTCTTT. Full variable domain (outside the CDR3, taken from reference TRBV7-3 and TRBJ1-1): GAGVSQTPSNKVTEKGKYVELRCDPISGHTALYWYRQSLGQGPEFLIYFQGTGAADDSGLPNDRFFAVRPEGSVSTLKIQRTERGDSAVYLCASSTQGDTEAFFGQGTRLTVV.

This clone was seen ten or more times. The genes are TRBV6-1 and TRBJ2-1; D uncertain. Germline V lookup: CDR1 MNHNS, CDR2 SASEGT. The CDR3 totals 14 residues. Trimming took 3 bases from V and 8 from J, leaving 14 bases between them. Here the CDR3 reads CASSDGQGPHEQFF. The CDR3 DNA reads as TGTGCCAGCAGTGATGGCCAAGGACCCCATGAGCAGTTCTTC.

This chain uses TRBV3-1 (or the pseudogene TRBV3-2) with TRBJ1-5; 7 bases are shared with TRBD1. V was clipped by 6 bases and J by 4 bases; unmatched bases: 12. Germline-derived CDR1 and CDR2 are LGHDT and YNNKEL (reference sequence). This CDR3 is built from 16 residues. Here the CDR3 DNA reads TGTGCCAGCAGTCTAACTACGACAGGGCGGAATCAGCCCCAGCATTTT. This gives the protein CASSLTTTGRNQPQHF.

V is TRBV10-3 and J is TRBJ2-1; 8 bases fit TRBD2. The CDR3 consists of 14 residues. After removal of 2 bases from V and 6 bases from J, the junction contained 3 bases not matched to a gene. Germline V CDR1 and CDR2: ENHRY, SYGVKD. CDR3 nucleotide sequence: TGTGCCATCAGTGAGCCTACTAGCGGCAATGAGCAGTTCTTC. It specifies CAISEPTSGNEQFF.

The chain has TRBV2 and TRBJ1-6; a possible D gene is TRBD1 (5 bases). V dropped 6 bases and J dropped 6 bases, with 15 bases sitting between them. CDR1 SNHLY and CDR2 FYNNEI come from the germline V gene. This CDR3 is built from 15 residues. The DNA of the CDR3 is TGTGCCAGCAGACCCCAACAGGTTGCTAATTCACCCCTCCACTTT. Its translation is CASRPQQVANSPLHF.

The chain's CDR3 is CASSIQGRNQPQHF. CDR3 DNA sequence: TGTGCCAGCAGCATACAGGGGCGCAATCAGCCCCAGCATTTT. The chain has TRBV6-6 and TRBJ1-5, with 7 bases fitting TRBD1. The CDR3 is made up of 14 amino acids. V trimming: 6 bases; J trimming: 2 bases; junction bases outside the gene matches: 4. From germline, CDR1 is MNHNY and CDR2 SVGAGI (reference sequence).

This chain connects TRBV7-9 to TRBJ1-1, with TRBD1 as a possible D gene (5 bases). V lost 5 bases and J 5 bases, leaving 12 bases between the germline ends. Per the germline V gene, CDR1 is SEHNR and CDR2 is FQNEAQ (reference sequence). This CDR3 has 13 residues. The CDR3 loop is CASSPQRQTEAFF. The CDR3 nucleotides are TGTGCCAGCAGCCCACAACGACAGACTGAAGCTTTCTTT.

The chain is built from TRBV5-1 and TRBJ2-5; the D gene is possibly TRBD2 (5 bases). V was shortened by 6 bases and J by 5 bases, with 23 bases between the two germline ends. The CDR3 runs to 16 residues. CDR1 and CDR2 (germline): SGHRS, YFSETQ. The CDR3 loop is CASTYGGQAGLETQYF. In DNA, the CDR3 is TGCGCCAGCACCTACGGTGGGCAGGCGGGTTTGGAGACCCAGTACTTC.

The V call is TRBV9, the J call TRBJ1-4; D remains unclear. The V gene's germline CDR1 is SGDLS and CDR2 YYNGEE. This CDR3 contains 15 residues. V was shortened by 0 bases and J by 7 bases, with 13 bases between the two germline ends. The CDR3 nucleotides are TGTGCCAGCAGCGTAGCTACGGGTTTTGGTGAAAAACTGTTTTTT. This sequence encodes CASSVATGFGEKLFF.

The chain uses TRBV30 and TRBJ1-1, with unresolved D. V lost 2 bases, J lost 5 bases, and 6 bases lay in between. Germline loops: CDR1 GTSNPN, CDR2 SVGIG (reference sequence). This CDR3 has 11 residues. The CDR3 nucleotides are TGTGCCTGGAGTACGGGGACTGAAGCTTTCTTT. Protein: CAWSTGTEAFF. Supplemented by reference TRBV30 and TRBJ1-1, the full variable domain reads SQTIHQWPATLVQPVGSPLSLECTVEGTSNPNLYWYRQAAGRGLQLLFYSVGIGQISSEVPQNLSASRPQDRQFILSSKKLLLSDSGFYLCAWSTGTEAFFGQGTRLTVV.

The genes are TRBV14 and TRBJ1-5, with 9 bases matching TRBD1. The CDR3 contains 19 residues. The V gene end was trimmed by 1 base and the J gene end by 0 bases; junction bases not matched to a gene: 10. Germline V gene data show CDR1 as SGHDN and CDR2 as FVKESK. In DNA form, the CDR3 reads TGTGCCAGCAGCCAAGTCGGGGGACAGGGAGCATATAGCAATCAGCCCCAGCATTTT. Protein sequence: CASSQVGGQGAYSNQPQHF.

The chain links TRBV18 to TRBJ1-1; TRBD1 might be the D (6 bases). Looked up from germline, CDR1 is KGHSH and CDR2 is LQKENI. Trimming took off 6 bases at V and 1 base at J, with 9 bases between the two ends. This CDR3 comprises 13 residues. The CDR3, as DNA: TGTGCCAGCTCGGAGGGACAGAACACTGAAGCTTTCTTT. Residues: CASSEGQNTEAFF.

The J gene is TRBJ2-3, the V gene TRBV7-9; D not resolved. This CDR3 is 12 amino acids long. V dropped 2 bases and J dropped 7 bases, with 7 bases sitting between them. Germline lookup yields CDR1 SEHNR and CDR2 FQNEAQ (reference sequence). CDR3: CASSLSWNTQYF. In nucleotides, the CDR3 is TGTGCCAGCAGCTTATCATGGAATACGCAGTATTTT.

V usage is TRBV6-6 and J usage is TRBJ2-1, with TRBD1 matching 10 bases. The CDR3 runs 20 residues. The germline V gene encodes CDR1 MNHNY and CDR2 SVGAGI (reference sequence). V lost 6 bases and J lost 0; bases outside the gene matches: 17. The CDR3 loop is CASSNPTGGLPRTSYNEQFF. The CDR3 DNA reads TGTGCCAGCAGCAATCCGACAGGGGGCCTACCGCGAACCTCCTACAATGAGCAGTTCTTC.

The chain couples TRBV11-2 to TRBJ2-1; TRBD2 is a possible D gene (6 bases). Germline V CDR1 and CDR2: SGHAT, FQNNGV. This CDR3 has 15 amino acids. Trimming removed 1 base at V and 4 bases at J, with 11 bases between. CDR3: CASSLVRGKYNEQFF. DNA for the CDR3: TGTGCCAGCAGCTTAGTACGGGGGAAATACAATGAGCAGTTCTTC.

In nucleotides, the CDR3 is TGTGCCAGCAGCCTCCAAGCTGGGGAGAACACCGGGGAGCTGTTTTTT. This sequence encodes CASSLQAGENTGELFF. V usage is TRBV9 and J usage is TRBJ2-2; no firm D call. Germline V gene data show CDR1 as SGDLS and CDR2 as YYNGEE. This CDR3 has 16 amino acids. V was cut by 4 bases and J by 1 base, with 14 bases left in between.

This chain connects TRBV6-5 to TRBJ2-4; a possible D gene is TRBD1 (6 bases). Germline CDR1 MNHEY, CDR2 SVGAGI. This CDR3 has 14 residues. The V end was cut by 2 bases, the J end by 9 bases, with 14 bases between. The CDR3, as DNA: TGTGCCAGCAGTTACGCTACAGGGTATGGCATTCAGTACTTC. Protein: CASSYATGYGIQYF.

The gene calls are TRBV6-7 and TRBJ1-5; TRBD1 might be the D (5 bases). TRBV6-7 is classed as an ORF, of uncertain function. Trimming took 4 bases from V and 0 from J, leaving 10 bases between them. This CDR3 region has 15 residues. The CDR3 sequence: CASSSGRYSNQPQHF. The CDR3 DNA follows: TGTGCCAGCAGTTCGGGACGGTATAGCAATCAGCCCCAGCATTTT.

The V call is TRBV7-3, the J call TRBJ2-3; 10 bases fit TRBD2. Germline CDR1 reads SGHTA; CDR2 reads FQGTGA. V dropped 8 bases and J dropped 7; count of bases not matched to a gene: 6. The CDR3 consists of 13 residues. This CDR3 reads CASGASGGYTQYF. The CDR3 nucleotides are TGTGCCAGCGGGGCTAGCGGGGGTTATACGCAGTATTTT.

V usage is TRBV3-1 (or the pseudogene TRBV3-2) and J usage is TRBJ1-2, with 7 bases lining up with TRBD1. Germline trimming cut 4 bases from V and 8 bases from J; bases unmatched to any gene: 10. The CDR3 sequence is 14 residues long. Per the germline V gene, CDR1 is LGHDT and CDR2 is YNNKEL (reference sequence). The CDR3 is CASSPQTGRVGYTF. The DNA for the CDR3 is TGTGCCAGCAGCCCTCAGACAGGGAGGGTCGGCTACACCTTC.